One sample yielded the 17 T cell receptor beta chains listed below, sequenced in a study of blood T cell repertoires in COVID-19. Clones were sequenced by immunoSEQ multiplex PCR, and TCRdb holds only the in-frame ones, with some missing. The data show hundreds of thousands of clones, with approximately 86% seen just once and approximately 4% held by the top ten. Sequenced sample: peripheral blood. The receptors shown here come from an elderly woman with acute or convalescent COVID-19.

The chain recombines TRBV4-2 with TRBJ2-7; maybe TRBD2 (5 bases). V was pared by 0 bases and J by 3 bases, with 12 bases between. The CDR3 is 15 residues long. Per the germline V gene, CDR1 is LGHNA and CDR2 is YNFKEQ. The DNA for the CDR3 is TGTGCCAGCAGCCAAGATCGGGAAGCAATCTACGAGCAGTACTTC. Residues: CASSQDREAIYEQYF.

The V and J genes are TRBV7-2 and TRBJ2-7; 9 bases map to TRBD1. J gave up 2 bases and V 4 bases, and 3 bases lay outside the gene matches. Per the germline V gene, CDR1 is SGHTA and CDR2 is FQGNSA. CDR3 length equals 14 residues. CDR3: CASSSGTGPYEQYF. For the CDR3, the DNA is TGTGCCAGCAGCTCAGGGACAGGGCCCTACGAGCAGTACTTC.

The V and J genes are TRBV15 and TRBJ2-2, with D hard to call. V was pared by 5 bases and J by 5 bases, with 12 bases between. The CDR3 is 14 residues long. CDR1 is LNHNV, CDR2 YYDKDF, per germline (reference sequence). CDR3 protein: CATSPLTITGELFF. The CDR3 nucleotides are TGTGCCACCAGCCCATTAACAATTACCGGGGAGCTGTTTTTT.

The chain carries TRBV19 and TRBJ2-7, with 12 bases that match TRBD2. This CDR3 has 14 residues. Trimming took 3 bases from V and 7 from J; bases not matched to a gene: 4. Germline V gene sequence: CDR1 LNHDA, CDR2 SQIVND (reference sequence). The CDR3 is CASSIRLAGEEQYF. CDR3 nucleotide sequence: TGTGCCAGTAGTATTAGACTAGCGGGGGAAGAGCAGTACTTC.

This rearrangement joins TRBV7-2 to TRBJ2-1; 12 bases are a match to TRBD2. V shed 0 bases, J shed 8 bases, and the junction held 2 bases outside the gene matches. The germline CDR1 and CDR2 sequences are SGHTA and FQGNSA. The CDR3 extends over 15 amino acids. The chain's CDR3 is CASSLALAGGDEQFF. The CDR3 region has the DNA TGTGCCAGCAGCTTAGCACTAGCGGGGGGCGATGAGCAGTTCTTC.

This chain uses TRBV6-5 with TRBJ1-5, with D tentatively TRBD1 (6 bases). V was shortened by 5 bases and J by 3 bases, with 11 bases between the two germline ends. This CDR3 contains 14 residues. Per the germline V gene, CDR1 is MNHEY and CDR2 is SVGAGI. The CDR3 region has the DNA TGTGCCAGCAGTCCGGACAGTACCAATCAGCCCCAGCATTTT. Protein product: CASSPDSTNQPQHF.

The CDR3 is CAWSVDRSIEKLFF. The CDR3 DNA reads as TGTGCCTGGAGTGTAGACAGGTCCATTGAAAAACTGTTTTTT. The chain combines TRBV30 with TRBJ1-4, with TRBD1 as a possible D gene (6 bases). V lost 0 bases and J 7 bases, leaving 12 bases between the germline ends. CDR3 length equals 14 residues. Germline assignment: CDR1 GTSNPN and CDR2 SVGIG (reference sequence). The variable domain in full, with the rest retrieved from reference TRBV30 and TRBJ1-4, is SQTIHQWPATLVQPVGSPLSLECTVEGTSNPNLYWYRQAAGRGLQLLFYSVGIGQISSEVPQNLSASRPQDRQFILSSKKLLLSDSGFYLCAWSVDRSIEKLFFGSGTQLSVL.

This chain connects TRBV21-1 to TRBJ2-4; the table gives TRBD1 as D, unverified against the DNA. TRBV21-1 is termed a pseudogene. This CDR3 is built from 19 residues. This CDR3 is CASSTLDRMEPLAKNIQYF. The CDR3 coding sequence is TGTGCCAGCAGCACCCTCGACAGGATGGAACCGCTAGCCAAAAACATTCAGTACTTC.

V gene TRBV27 combines with J gene TRBJ1-5; D is ambiguous. The germline V gene has CDR1 MNHEY and CDR2 SMNVEV (reference sequence). This CDR3 contains 13 residues. V dropped 3 bases and J dropped 1 base, with 4 bases sitting between them. As DNA, the CDR3 is TGTGCCAGCAGTTTTAGCAGCAATCAGCCCCAGCATTTT. Its protein is CASSFSSNQPQHF.

This clone is a singleton in its sample. The genes are TRBV5-4 and TRBJ2-2, with D perhaps matching TRBD2 (6 bases). Germline CDR1 is SGHNT and CDR2 is YYREEE (reference sequence). The CDR3 loop spans 15 amino acids. Trimming shortened V by 6 bases and J by 6 bases, and 18 bases separated the two germline ends. CDR3 nucleotides: TGTGCCAGCAAAGCGGCGGGACCTATGGCCGGGGAGCTGTTTTTT. It codes for CASKAAGPMAGELFF. Together with reference TRBV5-4 and TRBJ2-2, the CDR3 gives the full variable domain: ETGVTQSPTHLIKTRGQQVTLRCSSQSGHNTVSWYQQALGQGPQFIFQYYREEENGRGNFPPRFSGLQFPNYSSELNVNALELDDSALYLCASKAAGPMAGELFFGEGSRLTVL.

This clone was found a few times. J is TRBJ1-2 and V is TRBV2, with D possibly matching TRBD1 (5 bases). Germline V gene sequence: CDR1 SNHLY, CDR2 FYNNEI. The CDR3 spans 15 residues. Trimming took off 3 bases at V and 4 bases at J, with 15 bases between the two ends. CDR3: CASSERQGGAYGYTF. The CDR3 region has the DNA TGTGCCAGCAGTGAGAGGCAGGGCGGAGCCTATGGCTACACCTTC.

The CDR3 DNA reads TGCAGTGCTAGTGTACAGGGCAGGCAGTATGGCTACACCTTC. Translating gives CSASVQGRQYGYTF. The genes are TRBV20-1 and TRBJ1-2; TRBD1 might be the D (6 bases). Trimming pared 3 bases from V and 5 bases from J, leaving 16 bases between. CDR1 is DFQATT, CDR2 SNEGSKA, per germline (reference sequence). CDR3 size: 14 residues.

The rearrangement uses TRBV4-3 and TRBJ2-3; 9 bases map to TRBD2. CDR3 size: 17 residues. V shed 0 bases, J shed 3 bases, and the junction held 7 bases outside the gene matches. Germline V lookup: CDR1 LGHNA, CDR2 YSLEER. The CDR3 protein is CASSQDRASGATDTQYF. The CDR3 DNA reads as TGCGCCAGCAGCCAAGATCGGGCTAGCGGGGCAACAGATACGCAGTATTTT.

The chain joins TRBV18 to TRBJ2-7; D might be TRBD2 (5 bases). V dropped 6 bases and J dropped 2 bases, with 11 bases sitting between them. This CDR3 region has 13 residues. Germline lookup yields CDR1 KGHSH and CDR2 LQKENI. The CDR3: CASSPPGTYEQYF. The DNA for the CDR3 is TGTGCCAGCTCCCCTCCGGGGACCTACGAGCAGTACTTC. Full variable domain (rest looked up from reference TRBV18 and TRBJ2-7): NAGVMQNPRHLVRRRGQEARLRCSPMKGHSHVYWYRQLPEEGLKFMVYLQKENIIDESGMPKERFSAEFPKEGPSILRIQQVVRGDSAAYFCASSPPGTYEQYFGPGTRLTVT.

The gene calls are TRBV28 and TRBJ2-7, with 11 positions matching TRBD2. From germline, CDR1 is MDHEN and CDR2 SYDVKM. CDR3 length equals 16 residues. V shed 1 base and J 3 bases; nucleotides not matched to a gene: 5. As DNA, the CDR3 is TGTGCCAGCAGTTTATCCCTAGCGGGGGGCCTCTACGAGCAGTACTTC. Translating it yields CASSLSLAGGLYEQYF. The full variable domain, completed using reference TRBV28 and TRBJ2-7, is DVKVTQSSRYLVKRTGEKVFLECVQDMDHENMFWYRQDPGLGLRLIYFSYDVKMKEKGDIPEGYSVSREKKERFSLILESASTNQTSMYLCASSLSLAGGLYEQYFGPGTRLTVT.

The rearrangement uses TRBV7-7 and TRBJ1-2; a possible D gene is TRBD1 (5 bases). The CDR3 runs 14 residues. Trimming cost V 5 bases and J 7 bases, with 17 bases left between them. CDR1 SSHAT and CDR2 FNYEAQ come from the germline V gene (reference sequence). The DNA for the CDR3 is TGTGCCAGCAGCCCCCTTCAGGGAGGGAGTGGCTACACCTTC. It is translated as CASSPLQGGSGYTF.

This clone turned up a few times. The gene calls are TRBV6-6 and TRBJ1-4, with TRBD1 matching 7 bases. Germline V CDR1 and CDR2: MNHNY, SVGAGI (reference sequence). V was pared by 6 bases and J by 0 bases, with 4 bases of the junction left unmatched. The CDR3 runs 15 residues. The CDR3 coding sequence is TGTGCCAGCAGCCGGGACAGCACAACTAATGAAAAACTGTTTTTT. It codes for CASSRDSTTNEKLFF.